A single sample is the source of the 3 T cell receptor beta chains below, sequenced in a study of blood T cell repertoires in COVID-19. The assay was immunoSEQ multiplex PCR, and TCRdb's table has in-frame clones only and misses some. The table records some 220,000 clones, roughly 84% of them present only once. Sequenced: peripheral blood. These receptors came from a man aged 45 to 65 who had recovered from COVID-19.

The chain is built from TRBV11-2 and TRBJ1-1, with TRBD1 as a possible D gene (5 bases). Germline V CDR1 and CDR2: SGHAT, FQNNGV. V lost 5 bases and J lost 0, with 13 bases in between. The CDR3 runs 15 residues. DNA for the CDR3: TGTGCCAGCAGCCCCTGGGGGAGGATGAACACTGAAGCTTTCTTT. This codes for CASSPWGRMNTEAFF.

The CDR3 nucleotides read TGTGCCAGCAGCCAACAGGACAGGGCGAACACTGAAGCTTTCTTT. Translating it yields CASSQQDRANTEAFF. The rearrangement joins TRBV4-2 to TRBJ1-1, with 8 bases that match TRBD1. V was pared by 2 bases and J by 1 base, with 3 bases of the junction left unmatched. CDR3 length equals 15 residues. The germline V gene has CDR1 LGHNA and CDR2 YNFKEQ.

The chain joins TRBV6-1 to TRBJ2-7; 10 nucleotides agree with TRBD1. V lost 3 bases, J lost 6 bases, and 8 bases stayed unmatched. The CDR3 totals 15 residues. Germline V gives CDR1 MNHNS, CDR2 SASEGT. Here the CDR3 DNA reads TGTGCCAGCAGTGATCGCGGGACAGGGGTCCGCGAGCAGTACTTC. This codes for CASSDRGTGVREQYF.